This T cell receptor beta chain was sequenced during a study of technical replicates of blood from several donors. The CDR3 loop spans 11 amino acids. V dropped 6 bases and J dropped 8 bases, with 13 bases sitting between them. Germline V gene data show CDR1 as DFQATT and CDR2 as SNEGSKA (reference sequence). Sequenced by immunoSEQ multiplex PCR; TCRdb stores in-frame clones only, minus some. The sample yields 95,000 to 100,000 clones, 96% seen once. This chain connects TRBV20-1 to TRBJ1-2, with D hard to call. The sample comprised T cells isolated from PBMCs. This TCR was recovered from a human donor in good health. In DNA form, the CDR3 reads TGCAGTGCCGTCGGCCCGAGGGGCTACACCTTC. Protein product: CSAVGPRGYTF.